The 2 T cell receptor beta chains given below trace back to one sample, sequenced in a study of identical twins. Each CDR3 protein gets one entry after TCRdb re-called the 5' RACE reads with MiXCR. This table has roughly 480,000 distinct CDR3 sequences, roughly 26% appearing once. The same specimen was also included in a second study, on T cells expressing NK-cell markers.

Input material: CD4+ T cells sorted from blood. Every receptor here comes from a woman younger than 35 in good health.

The chain combines TRBV3-1 with TRBJ2-7; D tentatively fits TRBD1 or TRBD2 (6 bases each). This CDR3 has 11 residues. V was shortened by 1 base and J by 9 bases, with 7 bases between the two germline ends. Looked up from germline, CDR1 is LGHDT and CDR2 is YNNKEL (reference sequence). The CDR3 nucleotides read TGTGCCAGCAGCCAAGCGGGGGCGCAGTACTTC. Amino acid sequence: CASSQAGAQYF.

This clonotype was recorded a few times. The chain combines TRBV7-9 with TRBJ2-2; D may match TRBD1 or TRBD2 (5 bases each). The ends were cut back, 5 bases at V and 6 bases at J, with 10 bases in the middle. The CDR3 is 13 amino acids. Germline V lookup: CDR1 SEHNR, CDR2 FQNEAQ (reference sequence). The CDR3 loop is CASSPGTPGELFF. CDR3 sequence (DNA): TGTGCCAGCAGCCCCGGGACCCCCGGGGAGCTGTTTTTT.